The entry below describes one T cell receptor beta chain. Which antigen it targets is not known. Just one base apart from a much larger clone, this may be a read error. The germline V gene (reference sequence) specifies MNHEY as CDR1 and SMNVEV as CDR2. The CDR3 measures 15 amino acids from cysteine to phenylalanine. The CDR3 DNA has 45 bases and is translated from base 1. The V end gives up 3 bases and the J end 8 bases, leaving 2 bases in the junction not matched to a gene. The data derive from a study of T cell repertoires in cytomegalovirus infection (dated 2019 in TCRdb). Looking at the study overall: Donor HLA type was relevant to the analysis, as public TCR beta signatures indicated carriage of CMV infection together with the matching HLA type.

Instrument used: Illumina HiSeq 1500. TCRdb handled the public reads itself, with Q25 trimming in fastp and clone calling in MiXCR, and kept productive beta chains. Identical CDR3 proteins give one entry, which carries the most common genes and DNA. The table for this sample lists around 530,000 distinct CDR3 sequences; 16% of them were counted only once. The ten largest account for roughly 25% of the sample. Here is what the overall study found, with its caveats: In both this cohort and an independent cohort of some 370 donors, the cumulative frequency of public TCR beta family members distinguished carriers of CMV infection plus the relevant HLA type. The ex vivo response was dominated by HLA-C-restricted CMV-specific TCR beta clonotypes, which also provided the single most frequent clonotype in two of eight donors.

The sequencing input was CD8+ T cells from PBMCs. The chain couples TRBV27 to TRBJ2-1, with TRBD2 matching 15 junction bases. This TCR was recovered from a human donor in good health (CMV status not recorded). Some clones in this sample may be carry-over from other donors' samples. In nucleotide form, the sequence is TGTGCCAGCAGTTTCGGGACTAGCGGGAGGCATGAGCAGTTCTTC. This translates into CASSFGTSGRHEQFF.